These 17 T cell receptor beta chains came from one sample sequenced in a study of cytomegalovirus exposure and HLA in healthy donors. The PCR had 60 Vbeta and 13 Jbeta primers. Assay used: immunoSEQ multiplex PCR; TCRdb lists only in-frame clones, some missing. The table has approximately 170,000 clones, roughly four fifths seen once; the top ten hold less than 4%. Sequencing used PBMCs. The receptors shown here come from a woman aged 25-40 years in good health and CMV-seropositive.

As to this clone: Its ends do not fully match the called genes, so a read error is possible. V gene TRBV7-9 combines with J gene TRBJ2-1, with unresolved D. This CDR3 contains 12 residues. CDR1 SEHNR and CDR2 FQNEAQ come from the germline V gene (reference sequence). The CDR3 DNA sequence: TGTTCCAGCAGCTTAGACTTTAATGAGCAGTTCTTC. Protein: CSSSLDFNEQFF.

Worth noting for this clone: No conserved phenylalanine or tryptophan is present at the end of the CDR3, so a read error is the likely explanation. V is TRBV5-8 and J is TRBJ2-7, with TRBD1 matching over 9 bases. Germline V gene lookup returns CDR1 SGHTS and CDR2 YDEGEE. V lost 3 bases to trimming and J lost 5 bases; unmatched junction nucleotides: 9. The CDR3 spans 15 residues. CDR3: CASSSGTGSGDEQYL. In DNA, the CDR3 is TGTGCCAGCAGCTCCGGGACAGGGTCTGGCGACGAGCAGTACCTC.

CDR3 sequence (DNA): TGTGCCAGCAGCCCAGGGACTTTATACTCCTACGAGCAGTACTTC. Amino acids: CASSPGTLYSYEQYF. The rearrangement links TRBV6-6 to TRBJ2-7; a weak D match, TRBD2 (6 bases). The CDR3 totals 15 residues. Germline V CDR1 and CDR2: MNHNY, SVGAGI (reference sequence). Trimming removed 6 bases at V and 0 bases at J, with 15 bases between.

This clone occurred a few times. The rearrangement links TRBV6-1 to TRBJ1-1; D might be TRBD1 (6 bases). This CDR3 is 13 amino acids long. The V end lost 4 bases, the J end lost 8 bases, and 14 bases lay between the germline ends. The germline V gene encodes CDR1 MNHNS and CDR2 SASEGT. The CDR3 here is CASSAGRTEEAFF. The DNA for the CDR3 is TGTGCCAGCAGTGCTGGGCGGACAGAGGAAGCTTTCTTT.

The chain recombines TRBV5-1 with TRBJ1-5, with 10 positions matching TRBD1. J was trimmed by 6 bases and V by 4 bases; bases with no gene match: 7. Germline V CDR1 and CDR2: SGHRS, YFSETQ. The CDR3 length is 15 residues. CDR3 residues: CASSPGQGIAQPQHF. The CDR3, as DNA: TGCGCCAGCAGCCCGGGACAGGGGATAGCTCAGCCCCAGCATTTT.

This rearrangement joins TRBV7-2 to TRBJ2-3; TRBD2 matches at 8 bases. Germline trimming cut 0 bases from V and 4 bases from J; bases unmatched to any gene: 9. Germline CDR1 is SGHTA and CDR2 is FQGNSA. The CDR3 spans 17 residues. CDR3: CASSLAGSGGPADTQYF. CDR3 sequence (DNA): TGTGCCAGCAGCTTAGCGGGTTCGGGAGGGCCTGCAGATACGCAGTATTTT.

This chain connects TRBV11-3 to TRBJ2-3; D may be TRBD2 (6 bases). There are 16 residues in the CDR3. Germline values: CDR1 SGHNT, CDR2 YENEEA. V was shortened by 5 bases and J by 0 bases, with 15 bases between the two germline ends. The CDR3 here is CASSPRGTFSTDTQYF. CDR3 DNA sequence: TGTGCCAGCAGCCCTCGGGGGACGTTTAGCACAGATACGCAGTATTTT.

The chain links TRBV6-1 to TRBJ1-1; TRBD1 matches 7 bases. The CDR3 runs 16 residues. V lost 2 bases and J lost 1; bases outside the gene matches: 7. Germline assignment: CDR1 MNHNS and CDR2 SASEGT. CDR3 residues: CASSESEGAGNTEAFF. DNA for the CDR3: TGTGCCAGCAGTGAATCTGAGGGGGCAGGGAACACTGAAGCTTTCTTT.

V usage is TRBV5-1 and J usage is TRBJ2-5; no definite D call. Between the trimmed V and J ends, which lost 1 base and 2 bases, there was a span of 6 bases. This CDR3 has 13 amino acids. The V gene's germline CDR1 is SGHRS and CDR2 YFSETQ. CDR3 sequence reads: CASSLPGQETQYF. CDR3 sequence (DNA): TGCGCCAGCAGCTTGCCCGGGCAAGAGACCCAGTACTTC. The full variable domain, its missing parts supplied by reference TRBV5-1 and TRBJ2-5, is KAGVTQTPRYLIKTRGQQVTLSCSPISGHRSVSWYQQTPGQGLQFLFEYFSETQRNKGNFPGRFSGRQFSNSRSEMNVSTLELGDSALYLCASSLPGQETQYFGPGTRLLVL.

This chain links TRBV5-4 with TRBJ2-5; 10 positions agree with TRBD2. The V segment lost 3 bases and the J segment 2 bases; nucleotides outside the gene matches: 10. CDR3 length: 17 residues. Germline V gene sequence: CDR1 SGHNT, CDR2 YYREEE (reference sequence). CDR3 region: CASSSDFRAGGQETQYF. CDR3 nucleotide sequence: TGTGCCAGCAGCTCTGACTTTCGAGCGGGAGGGCAAGAGACCCAGTACTTC.

This chain links TRBV28 with TRBJ2-7, with a tentative D call TRBD1 (6 bases). Germline V gives CDR1 MDHEN, CDR2 SYDVKM. The ends were cut back, 1 base at V and 1 base at J, with 17 bases in the middle. The CDR3 runs 17 residues. The CDR3 is CASSLSAGLDSSYEQYF. The DNA of the CDR3 is TGTGCCAGCAGTTTATCGGCAGGTTTGGACAGTTCCTACGAGCAGTACTTC. Full variable domain (rest looked up from reference TRBV28 and TRBJ2-7): DVKVTQSSRYLVKRTGEKVFLECVQDMDHENMFWYRQDPGLGLRLIYFSYDVKMKEKGDIPEGYSVSREKKERFSLILESASTNQTSMYLCASSLSAGLDSSYEQYFGPGTRLTVT.

This clone was seen a few times. J is TRBJ2-7 and V is TRBV14; TRBD2 agrees at 9 bases. The V gene end was trimmed by 0 bases and the J gene end by 5 bases; junction bases not matched to a gene: 8. Germline V gives CDR1 SGHDN, CDR2 FVKESK. This CDR3 has 16 residues. The CDR3 DNA reads as TGTGCCAGCAGCCAAGAGGGCGGGAGGGCCAAAGACGAGCAGTACTTC. Its protein is CASSQEGGRAKDEQYF.

The J gene is TRBJ1-5, the V gene TRBV7-9, with D possibly being TRBD1 (6 bases). Trimming left V 4 bases short and J 9 bases short, with 25 bases between. CDR3 size: 17 residues. Germline V gene lookup returns CDR1 SEHNR and CDR2 FQNEAQ (reference sequence). CDR3 DNA: TGTGCCAGCAGCTGGGTCCGACAACAGGGTGGCCGGGCGCCCCAGCATTTT. It translates to CASSWVRQQGGRAPQHF.

The rearrangement uses TRBV4-2 and TRBJ2-1; the D gene is possibly TRBD1 (6 bases). This CDR3 is built from 15 residues. The V gene lost 4 bases and the J gene lost 8 bases, with 18 bases spanning the gap. The germline V gene has CDR1 LGHNA and CDR2 YNFKEQ. CDR3 sequence (DNA): TGTGCCAGCAGCCGGGGGCCCTCGGAGGCGCATGAGCAGTTCTTC. Protein sequence: CASSRGPSEAHEQFF.

This chain joins TRBV28 and TRBJ1-5, with D tentatively TRBD1 (6 bases). The ends were cut back, 2 bases at V and 11 bases at J, with 22 bases in the middle. CDR1 MDHEN and CDR2 SYDVKM come from the germline V gene. This CDR3 is built from 16 residues. The CDR3 DNA reads as TGTGCCAGCAGTTTAAGTCGGCAGGGGCAAAGGGGGACCCAGCATTTT. It translates to CASSLSRQGQRGTQHF. The whole variable domain, remainder taken from reference TRBV28 and TRBJ1-5, is DVKVTQSSRYLVKRTGEKVFLECVQDMDHENMFWYRQDPGLGLRLIYFSYDVKMKEKGDIPEGYSVSREKKERFSLILESASTNQTSMYLCASSLSRQGQRGTQHFGDGTRLSIL.

The CDR3 reads CASSRDKAKNIQYF. The DNA for the CDR3 is TGTGCCAGCAGTAGAGACAAAGCCAAAAACATTCAGTACTTC. This chain joins TRBV2 and TRBJ2-4, with D hard to call. The CDR3 consists of 14 residues. Germline-derived CDR1 and CDR2 are SNHLY and FYNNEI. Trimming shortened V by 5 bases and J by 0 bases, and 8 bases separated the two germline ends.

This clone was detected a few times. The chain carries TRBV2 and TRBJ2-2; perhaps TRBD1 as D (5 bases). Trimming shortened V by 6 bases and J by 5 bases, and 7 bases separated the two germline ends. Germline CDR1 reads SNHLY; CDR2 reads FYNNEI. The CDR3 length is 12 residues. The CDR3 spells CASRKGTGELFF. The CDR3 bases are TGTGCCAGCAGGAAGGGGACCGGGGAGCTGTTTTTT.